The clone carrying this TCR beta chain appeared a single time. Sequenced by immunoSEQ multiplex PCR; TCRdb stores in-frame clones only, minus some. The sample includes about 39,000 clones, roughly 93% of them seen just once. This record belongs to a study of T cell changes during pregnancy in multiple sclerosis. This CDR3 region has 13 residues. V was pared by 5 bases and J by 16 bases, with 7 bases of the junction left unmatched. Germline assignment: CDR1 SEHNR and CDR2 FQNEAQ (reference sequence). The material sequenced was CD4+ T cells from peripheral blood mononuclear cells, taken after pregnancy. The genes are TRBV7-9 and TRBJ2-1, with 14 bases that match TRBD2. This sequence was found in a female donor with multiple sclerosis, enrolled in a pregnancy study. The CDR3 here is CASSLTSGGEDFF. CDR3 DNA: TGTGCCAGCAGCCTGACTAGCGGGGGGGAGGATTTCTTC.